These T cell receptor beta chains were read from a single sample in a study of radiotherapy plus CTLA-4 blockade in lung cancer. Produced via immunoSEQ multiplex PCR; TCRdb's table is partial and in-frame only. The profile shows tens of thousands of clones, roughly 80% of them singletons. The starting material was peripheral blood, obtained from a patient treated with radiotherapy plus ipilimumab. The receptors shown here come from a human donor with non-small cell lung cancer whose response to radiotherapy plus ipilimumab could not be evaluated. Both conserved end residues are part of each CDR3. Fields, in order: V gene, J gene, D gene, clone size, CDR3 DNA, CDR3 protein. The D gene is left open where the match is weak. Clone size is not always given. Where it is, it says once, few, many or a class for expanded clones.

TRBV5-4,TRBJ1-2,TRBD1,.,TGTGCCAGCAGCCCGCCCCAGGGGGCTAGCTATGGCTACACCTTC,CASSPPQGASYGYTF
TRBV28,TRBJ2-7,TRBD2,.,TGTGCCAGCAGTCCCTCTGGGGAGCGGGAGGGCCCGGAGCAGTACTTC,CASSPSGEREGPEQYF
TRBV7-2,TRBJ2-4,TRBD1,.,TGTGCCAGCAGCTTAGGGACAGGGAACATTCAGTACTTC,CASSLGTGNIQYF
TRBV7-3,TRBJ2-1,TRBD1,.,TGTGCCAGCAGCCCCGGGACAGGGGGCAATGAGCAGTTCTTC,CASSPGTGGNEQFF
TRBV18,TRBJ2-7,.,.,TGTGCCAGCTCACCATACAGGGATCTGGGAGAGCAGTACTTC,CASSPYRDLGEQYF
TRBV28,TRBJ2-5,TRBD2,few,TGTGCCAGCAGACTAAGCGGGGATGCCTGGACCCAGTACTTC,CASRLSGDAWTQYF
TRBV7-2,TRBJ2-1,TRBD2,.,TGTGCCAGCAGCTTAGTTAGCGGGAGTTACAGTGAGCAGTTCTTC,CASSLVSGSYSEQFF
TRBV9,TRBJ2-7,.,.,TGTGCCAGCAGCGCAAGTTCCCCAGGGTTCGCATTAACCTACGAGCAGTACTTC,CASSASSPGFALTYEQYF
TRBV19,TRBJ2-3,TRBD1,.,TGTGCCAGTAGCCCAGGGACAGGAGACACAGATACGCAGTATTTT,CASSPGTGDTDTQYF
TRBV11-3,TRBJ2-3,TRBD2,.,TGTGCCAGCAGCTCCGCTCTAGCGGGAGGCGCAGATACGCAGTATTTT,CASSSALAGGADTQYF
TRBV6-1,TRBJ1-2,.,once,TGTGCCGGGGGTGGGTTGCAGGGGCTTGATGGCTACACCTTC,CAGGGLQGLDGYTF
TRBV7-3,TRBJ2-1,TRBD2,few,TGTGCCAGCAGCTTAGCGGGGGGGCTCAATGAGCAGTTCTTC,CASSLAGGLNEQFF
TRBV27,TRBJ1-6,TRBD1,once,TGTGCCAGCACTCCGGGACAGGGGTATTCACCCCTCCACTTT,CASTPGQGYSPLHF
TRBV11-2,TRBJ2-3,.,.,TGTGCCAGCAGCCCCCAGGGGCCAGATACGCAGTATTTT,CASSPQGPDTQYF
TRBV29-1,TRBJ1-2,TRBD1,.,TGCAGCGCCCGTGGACAGGGAAACTATGGCTACACCTTC,CSARGQGNYGYTF
TRBV7-9,TRBJ2-5,TRBD1,.,TGTGCCAGCAACCTAAAGACAGGGGCCCAAGAGACCCAGTACTTC,CASNLKTGAQETQYF
TRBV18,TRBJ2-5,TRBD2,.,TGTGCCAGCTCACGACCGGGACTAGCGGGAGGTGAGACCCAGTACTTC,CASSRPGLAGGETQYF
TRBV7-9,TRBJ2-1,TRBD1,once,TGTGCCAGCAGCTCGACAGGGGCCAATGAGCAGTTCTTC,CASSSTGANEQFF
TRBV6-1,TRBJ2-2,TRBD2,.,TGTGCCAGCAGTGCTGGACTAGCGGCCACCGGGGAGCTGTTTTTT,CASSAGLAATGELFF
TRBV11-2,TRBJ2-7,.,.,TGTGCCAGCAGCCCGGGACGGCAGGGGACCTACGAGCAGTACTTC,CASSPGRQGTYEQYF
TRBV19,TRBJ2-3,TRBD2,.,TGTGCCAGTAGCACAACTAGCGGGAGGGCAGATACGCAGTATTTT,CASSTTSGRADTQYF
TRBV7-8,TRBJ1-3,TRBD1,.,TGTGCCAGCAGCTTAAGGGACAGGGCTGGAAACACCATATATTTT,CASSLRDRAGNTIYF
TRBV27,TRBJ1-4,TRBD1,.,TGTGCCAGCGGGAGGACAGGGGGCGATTCTTTTGAAAAACTGTTTTTT,CASGRTGGDSFEKLFF
TRBV7-9,TRBJ1-1,.,.,TGTGCCAGCAGCCCCCCCGGGGGGGGAACTGAAGCTTTCTTT,CASSPPGGGTEAFF
TRBV5-1,TRBJ2-2,.,.,TGCGCCAGCAGCGGTCGGGAGTTGCCCGGGGAGCTGTTTTTT,CASSGRELPGELFF
TRBV6-4,TRBJ1-2,TRBD1,.,TGTGCCAGCGGAGGGACAGGGGGCGCGGGCTACACCTTC,CASGGTGGAGYTF
TRBV10-3,TRBJ2-7,TRBD2,few,TGTGCCATCAGTCTAGCGGGAGAAGACGAGCAGTACTTC,CAISLAGEDEQYF
TRBV7-2,TRBJ2-1,.,.,TGTGCCAGCAGCTCAACTAGATCCTACAATGAGCAGTTCTTC,CASSSTRSYNEQFF
TRBV7-2,TRBJ1-5,.,.,TGTGCCAGCAGCTTAGTAGCAGATTTGGTCCGCGCAAATCAGCCCCAGCATTTT,CASSLVADLVRANQPQHF
TRBV4-1,TRBJ1-2,.,.,TGCGCCAGCAGCCAAGGGCCAGGGCCGCGGGGCTATGGCTACACCTTC,CASSQGPGPRGYGYTF
TRBV5-1,TRBJ2-5,TRBD2,few,TGCGCCAGCAGCCTACGTAGCGGGGGGGCCGGAGAGACCCAGTACTTC,CASSLRSGGAGETQYF
TRBV12-2,TRBJ1-1,.,.,TGTGCAAGTCGCTTAGGGACCGACAGGGACACTGAAGCTTTCTTT,CASRLGTDRDTEAFF
TRBV15,TRBJ2-2,TRBD1,few,TGTGCCACCAGCAGAGACCCCCGACAGGGGAGGTTCAACACCGGGGAGCTGTTTTTT,CATSRDPRQGRFNTGELFF
TRBV4-1,TRBJ2-7,.,.,TGCGCCAGCAGCCCCTGGCCCCTCAGGGAGCAGTACTTC,CASSPWPLREQYF
TRBV7-3,TRBJ2-2,.,.,TGTGCCAGCAGCTTCGACTCGCCGGGCACCGGGGAGCTGTTTTTT,CASSFDSPGTGELFF
TRBV9,TRBJ2-3,TRBD1,.,TGTGCCAGCAGCGAGACAGGGTCAGATACGCAGTATTTT,CASSETGSDTQYF
TRBV7-9,TRBJ1-4,.,.,TGTGCCAGCAGCTTCAGGATGGCAACTAATGAAAAACTGTTTTTT,CASSFRMATNEKLFF
TRBV6-5,TRBJ1-5,TRBD1,once,TGTGCCAGCAGTCCACAGGGGCTTAACAATCAGCCCCAGCATTTT,CASSPQGLNNQPQHF
TRBV28,TRBJ2-7,TRBD1,.,TGTGCCAGCAGTGCGGACGGGACAGGGGGCTACGAGCAGTACTTC,CASSADGTGGYEQYF
TRBV2,TRBJ1-4,.,.,TGTGCCAGCAGTGACGCCCTGTCGCGGGAAAAACTGTTTTTT,CASSDALSREKLFF
TRBV4-3,TRBJ1-1,.,.,TGCGCCAGCAGCCAAGATCTTCATGGAGTGGGACTCCCTTGGAAGATGAACACTGAAGCTTTCTTT,CASSQDLHGVGLPWKMNTEAFF
TRBV4-3,TRBJ2-7,TRBD1,.,TGCGCCAGCAGCCATCGGACAGGGGCACCCTACGAGCAGTACTTC,CASSHRTGAPYEQYF
TRBV7-9,TRBJ2-1,.,.,TGTGCCAGCAGCTTAGTGGGGGGAAGGAGCTCCTACAATGAGCAGTTCTTC,CASSLVGGRSSYNEQFF
TRBV4-1,TRBJ1-1,.,.,TGCGCCAGCAGCCAGGGGGGGGGAACCCAAATGAACACTGAAGCTTTCTTT,CASSQGGGTQMNTEAFF
TRBV2,TRBJ1-5,.,.,TGTGCCAGCCGGGGGGGGAGGATTGGACAGCCCCAGCATTTT,CASRGGRIGQPQHF
TRBV13,TRBJ2-7,TRBD1,.,TGTGCCAGCAGCTTACTCCTGACAGGGGAGCAGTACTTC,CASSLLLTGEQYF
TRBV4-3,TRBJ2-6,TRBD1,.,TGCGCCAGCAGCCAAGACCCCGGAACAGGGGACTCTGGGGCCAACGTCCTGACTTTC,CASSQDPGTGDSGANVLTF
TRBV9,TRBJ2-7,.,.,TGTGCCAGCAGCGTAGCGGGAATATCAAACGAGCAGTACTTC,CASSVAGISNEQYF
TRBV30,TRBJ1-3,.,.,TGTGCCTGGAGTATCTACTTGGGGGCGCGGGGAAACACCATATATTTT,CAWSIYLGARGNTIYF
TRBV6-5,TRBJ1-2,TRBD1,.,TGTGCCAGCAGCCCGGACAGGGGAGGGTATGGCTACACCTTC,CASSPDRGGYGYTF
TRBV2,TRBJ1-5,.,few,TGTGCCAGCACCAGGGAGGGGGGGTATGGCAATCAGCCCCAGCATTTT,CASTREGGYGNQPQHF
TRBV25-1,TRBJ2-7,TRBD1,.,TGTGCCAGCAGCCGGGACAGTACTCCCTACGAGCAGTACTTC,CASSRDSTPYEQYF
TRBV11-2,TRBJ1-1,TRBD1,.,TGTGCCAGCAGCTTAGGGGACAGCGTGAATGAAGCTTTCTTT,CASSLGDSVNEAFF
TRBV27,TRBJ2-5,.,once,TGTGCCAGCAGTTCCGGTCAGACCCAGTACTTC,CASSSGQTQYF
TRBV6-5,TRBJ1-1,.,once,TGTGCCAGCAGCTGGGGGGGGCTTCTGAACACTGAAGCTTTCTTT,CASSWGGLLNTEAFF